This T cell receptor (beta chain) was profiled in a study of cytomegalovirus exposure and HLA in healthy donors. Study-level background: Roughly 180 million T cells yielded 100 million to 130 million unique TCR beta sequences, as an earlier analysis found. Study-level points and caveats: Exclusion as indistinguishable affected some V segments, including TRBV6-2 and TRBV6-3.

Vbeta (60) and Jbeta (13) primers were used in the PCR. Produced via immunoSEQ multiplex PCR; TCRdb's table is partial and in-frame only. Among some 150,000 clones, about 80% were seen once, and the ten largest hold around 1.9%. In the case of this clone: What it recognizes is unknown.

V lost 6 bases, J lost 0 bases, and 13 bases stayed unmatched. The CDR3 consists of 17 residues. Germline V lookup: CDR1 SNHLY, CDR2 FYNNEI. The receptor was isolated from a man in his forties in good health and CMV-seronegative. The sample taken for sequencing was PBMCs. The V and J genes are TRBV2 and TRBJ2-5; 7 nucleotides match TRBD1. The CDR3 region is CASRPNDRVWYQETQYF. The CDR3 DNA reads as TGTGCCAGCAGACCTAACGACAGGGTCTGGTACCAAGAGACCCAGTACTTC.